Listed below are T cell receptor beta chains from one sample, sequenced in a study of tumor-infiltrating lymphocytes in primary liver carcinoma. TCRdb used MiXCR to reprocess the multiplex PCR reads, holding one entry per CDR3 protein. In the table there are 250,000 to 350,000 distinct CDR3 sequences, around three fifths of which are singletons. The sequenced sample was peripheral blood. The receptors were gathered from a young woman with primary liver carcinoma and hepatitis B virus infection. Both conserved end residues are part of each CDR3. Each record gives: J gene, V gene, clone size, D gene, CDR3 DNA, CDR3 protein. D genes are given only for firm matches. Size is stated for part of the rows, as once, few or many counts, or as a class when the clone is expanded.

J gene: TRBJ2-4; V gene: TRBV4-2; clone size: many; D gene: -; CDR3 DNA: TGTGCCAGCAGCCCAGAGGTACAGGGAATTGGTTCCAAAAACATTCAGTACTTC; CDR3 protein: CASSPEVQGIGSKNIQYF
J gene: TRBJ2-1; V gene: TRBV10-3; clone size: -; D gene: TRBD2; CDR3 DNA: TGTGCCATCGGTGGGGTCAGCGGGAACAATGAGCAGTTCTTC; CDR3 protein: CAIGGVSGNNEQFF
J gene: TRBJ2-1; V gene: TRBV6-2/TRBV6-3; clone size: many; D gene: TRBD2; CDR3 DNA: TGTGCCAGCAGGGCCCCGGGAGGGGGATTCGTCAATGAGCAGTTCTTC; CDR3 protein: CASRAPGGGFVNEQFF
J gene: TRBJ2-1; V gene: TRBV7-9; clone size: few; D gene: -; CDR3 DNA: TGTGCCAGCAGCCCGGTGGCGACCCAGTTCTTC; CDR3 protein: CASSPVATQFF
J gene: TRBJ2-7; V gene: TRBV7-8; clone size: -; D gene: TRBD2; CDR3 DNA: TGTGTCAACAGCTTACCCGAACCGGGACTAGCGGGAAACACCAGACTCGACGAGCAGTACTTC; CDR3 protein: CVNSLPEPGLAGNTRLDEQYF
J gene: TRBJ2-5; V gene: TRBV7-9; clone size: few; D gene: TRBD1; CDR3 DNA: TGTGCCAGCAGCTTCCACAGGGGCGGCGACCAAGAGACCCAGTACTTC; CDR3 protein: CASSFHRGGDQETQYF
J gene: TRBJ1-3; V gene: TRBV4-1; clone size: -; D gene: -; CDR3 DNA: TGCACCAGTAGCCAGACAGGCCACTCTGGAAACACCATATATTTT; CDR3 protein: CTSSQTGHSGNTIYF
J gene: TRBJ1-3; V gene: TRBV14; clone size: once; D gene: -; CDR3 DNA: TGTGCCAGCAGCTCGACTGCTGGAAACACCATATATTTT; CDR3 protein: CASSSTAGNTIYF
J gene: TRBJ1-1; V gene: TRBV6-5; clone size: once; D gene: -; CDR3 DNA: TGTGCCAGCACGGGACGGGAGAACACTGAAGCTTTCTTT; CDR3 protein: CASTGRENTEAFF
J gene: TRBJ2-7; V gene: TRBV5-1; clone size: -; D gene: TRBD2; CDR3 DNA: TGCGCCAGCAGCTCCAGCGGGAGTGCAGGGGAGCAGTACTTC; CDR3 protein: CASSSSGSAGEQYF
J gene: TRBJ1-5; V gene: TRBV6-1; clone size: -; D gene: TRBD1; CDR3 DNA: TGTGCCAGCAGTGAAGGAGGGGCAGGGGGGTTCGGAGTGGCCCAGCATTTT; CDR3 protein: CASSEGGAGGFGVAQHF
J gene: TRBJ2-7; V gene: TRBV28; clone size: -; D gene: TRBD2; CDR3 DNA: TGTGCCAGCAGGAGACTAGCGGGGTCCTACGAGCAGTACTTC; CDR3 protein: CASRRLAGSYEQYF
J gene: TRBJ2-7; V gene: TRBV5-8; clone size: -; D gene: -; CDR3 DNA: TGTGCCAGCAGCTTGGCAGGGGATATAGACGAGCAGTACTTC; CDR3 protein: CASSLAGDIDEQYF
J gene: TRBJ2-1; V gene: TRBV6-2/TRBV6-3; clone size: -; D gene: TRBD2; CDR3 DNA: TGTGCCAGCAGTTCAACTAGCGGGAGTCCCGGCGTCTTC; CDR3 protein: CASSSTSGSPGVF
J gene: TRBJ2-3; V gene: TRBV29-1; clone size: many; D gene: TRBD1; CDR3 DNA: TGCAGCGTCCGAAACACAGGGGTCGGAGATACGCAGTATTTT; CDR3 protein: CSVRNTGVGDTQYF
J gene: TRBJ2-1; V gene: TRBV5-5; clone size: once; D gene: TRBD2; CDR3 DNA: TGTGCCAGCAGCTGCCTAGCGGGGAGCTCCTACAATGAGCAGTTCTTC; CDR3 protein: CASSCLAGSSYNEQFF